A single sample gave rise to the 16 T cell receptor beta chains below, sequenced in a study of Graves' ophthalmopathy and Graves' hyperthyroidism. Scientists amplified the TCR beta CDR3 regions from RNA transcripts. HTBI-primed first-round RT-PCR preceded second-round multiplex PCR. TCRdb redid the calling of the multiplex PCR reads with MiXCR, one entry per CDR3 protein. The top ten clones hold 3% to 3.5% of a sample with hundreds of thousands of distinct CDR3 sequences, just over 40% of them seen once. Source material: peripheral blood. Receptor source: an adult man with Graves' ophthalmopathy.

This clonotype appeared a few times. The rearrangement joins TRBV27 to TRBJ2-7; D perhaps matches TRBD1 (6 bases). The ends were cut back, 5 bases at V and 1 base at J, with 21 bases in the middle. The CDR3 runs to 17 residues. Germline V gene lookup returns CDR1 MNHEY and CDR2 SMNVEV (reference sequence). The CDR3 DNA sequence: TGTGCCAGCAGTACCACATCGTCGGACAGACCTTCCTACGAGCAGTACTTC. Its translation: CASSTTSSDRPSYEQYF.

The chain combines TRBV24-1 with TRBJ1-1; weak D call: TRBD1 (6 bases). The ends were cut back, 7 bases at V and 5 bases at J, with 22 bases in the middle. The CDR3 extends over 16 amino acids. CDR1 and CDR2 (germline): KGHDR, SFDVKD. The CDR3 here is CATSLSGARGNTEAFF. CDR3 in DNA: TGTGCCACCAGCCTTTCGGGGGCCAGGGGTAATACTGAAGCTTTCTTT.

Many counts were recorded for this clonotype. This chain's CDR3 is CASSLGHRDHEQYF. The DNA for the CDR3 is TGTGCCAGCAGCTTGGGGCACAGGGATCACGAGCAGTACTTC. The genes are TRBV5-8 and TRBJ2-7; D is possibly TRBD1 (6 bases). CDR1 is SGHTS and CDR2 is YDEGEE in the germline V gene. The CDR3 is 14 amino acids. The V end was cut by 0 bases, the J end by 5 bases, with 12 bases between.

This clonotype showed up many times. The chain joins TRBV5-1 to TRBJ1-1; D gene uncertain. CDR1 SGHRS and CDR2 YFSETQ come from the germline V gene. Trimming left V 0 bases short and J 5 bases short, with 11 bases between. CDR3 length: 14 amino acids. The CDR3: CASSLDLTRTEAFF. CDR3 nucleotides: TGCGCCAGCAGCTTGGATCTTACGAGGACTGAAGCTTTCTTT.

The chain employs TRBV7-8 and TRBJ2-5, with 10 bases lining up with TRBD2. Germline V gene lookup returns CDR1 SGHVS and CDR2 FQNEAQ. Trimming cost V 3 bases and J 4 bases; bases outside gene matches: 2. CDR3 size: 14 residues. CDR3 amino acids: CASSFRLAGETQYF. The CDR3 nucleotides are TGTGCCAGCAGCTTTAGACTAGCGGGAGAGACCCAGTACTTC. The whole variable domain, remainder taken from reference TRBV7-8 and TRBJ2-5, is GAGVSQSPRYKVAKRGQDVALRCDPISGHVSLFWYQQALGQGPEFLTYFQNEAQLDKSGLPSDRFFAERPEGSVSTLKIQRTQQEDSAVYLCASSFRLAGETQYFGPGTRLLVL.

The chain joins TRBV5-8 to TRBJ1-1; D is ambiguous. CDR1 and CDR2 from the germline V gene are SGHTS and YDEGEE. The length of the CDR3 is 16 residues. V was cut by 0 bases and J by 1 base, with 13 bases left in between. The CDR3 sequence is CASSLGVLRPNTEAFF. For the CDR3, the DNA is TGTGCCAGCAGCTTGGGGGTTCTGCGACCGAACACTGAAGCTTTCTTT.

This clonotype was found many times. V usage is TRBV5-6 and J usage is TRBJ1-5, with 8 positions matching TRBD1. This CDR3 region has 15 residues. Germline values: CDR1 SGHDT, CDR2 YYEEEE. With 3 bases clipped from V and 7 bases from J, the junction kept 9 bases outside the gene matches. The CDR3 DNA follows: TGTGCCAGCAGCTACGGACAGGGCTCGGGGCAGCCCCAGCATTTT. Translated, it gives CASSYGQGSGQPQHF.

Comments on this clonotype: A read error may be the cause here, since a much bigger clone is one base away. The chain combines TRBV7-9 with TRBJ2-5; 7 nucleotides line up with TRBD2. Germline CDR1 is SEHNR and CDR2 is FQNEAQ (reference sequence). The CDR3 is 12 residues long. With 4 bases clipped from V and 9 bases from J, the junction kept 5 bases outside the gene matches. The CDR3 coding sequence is TGTGCCAGCAGCTCTGGGAGCGGGGCCCAGTACTTC. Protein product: CASSSGSGAQYF.

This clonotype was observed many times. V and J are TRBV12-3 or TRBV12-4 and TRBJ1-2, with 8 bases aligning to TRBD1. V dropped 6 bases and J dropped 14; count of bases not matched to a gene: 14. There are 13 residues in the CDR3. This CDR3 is CASSPGQARAETF. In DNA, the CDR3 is TGTGCCAGCAGCCCGGGACAGGCTCGTGCGGAAACCTTC.

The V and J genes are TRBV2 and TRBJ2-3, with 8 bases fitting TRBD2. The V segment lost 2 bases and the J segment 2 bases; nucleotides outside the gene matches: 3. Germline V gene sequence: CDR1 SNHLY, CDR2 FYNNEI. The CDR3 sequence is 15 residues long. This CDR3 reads CASSELAGSTDTQYF. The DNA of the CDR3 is TGTGCCAGCAGTGAACTAGCGGGCTCCACAGATACGCAGTATTTT.

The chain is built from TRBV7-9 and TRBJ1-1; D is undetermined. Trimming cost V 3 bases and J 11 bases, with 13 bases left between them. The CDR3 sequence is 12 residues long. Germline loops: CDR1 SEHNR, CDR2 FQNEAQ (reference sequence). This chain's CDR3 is CASSFGPGMAFF. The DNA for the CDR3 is TGTGCCAGCAGCTTCGGACCGGGGATGGCTTTCTTT.

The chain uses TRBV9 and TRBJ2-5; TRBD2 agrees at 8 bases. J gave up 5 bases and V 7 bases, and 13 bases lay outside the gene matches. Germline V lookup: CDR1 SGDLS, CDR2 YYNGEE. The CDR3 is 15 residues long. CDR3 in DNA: TGTGCCAGCTCACCAAGGACTAGCTCTGGCGAGACCCAGTACTTC. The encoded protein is CASSPRTSSGETQYF. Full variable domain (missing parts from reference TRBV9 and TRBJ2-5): DSGVTQTPKHLITATGQRVTLRCSPRSGDLSVYWYQQSLDQGLQFLIQYYNGEERAKGNILERFSAQQFPDLHSELNLSSLELGDSALYFCASSPRTSSGETQYFGPGTRLLVL.

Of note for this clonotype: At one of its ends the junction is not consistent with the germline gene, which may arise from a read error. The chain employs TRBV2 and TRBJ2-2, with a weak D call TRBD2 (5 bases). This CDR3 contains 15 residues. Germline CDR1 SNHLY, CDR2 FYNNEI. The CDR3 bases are TGTGCCAGCAGTGAATCTTACCCGAACACCGGGGAGCTGTCTTGG. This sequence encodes CASSESYPNTGELSW.

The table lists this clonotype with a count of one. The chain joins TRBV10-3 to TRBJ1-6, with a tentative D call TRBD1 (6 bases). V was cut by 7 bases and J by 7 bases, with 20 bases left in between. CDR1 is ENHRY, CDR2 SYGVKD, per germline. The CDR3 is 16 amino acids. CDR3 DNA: TGTGCCATCAAAAGTCGTACGGGACACCCGAATTCACCCCTCCACTTT. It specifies CAIKSRTGHPNSPLHF.

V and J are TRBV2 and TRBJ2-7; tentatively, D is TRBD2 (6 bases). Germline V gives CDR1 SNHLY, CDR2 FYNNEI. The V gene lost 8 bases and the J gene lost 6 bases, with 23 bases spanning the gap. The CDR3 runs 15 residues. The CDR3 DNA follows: TGTGCCAGCGTTGCGGCACAAGGGGCCGGGGGCGAGCAGTACTTC. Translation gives CASVAAQGAGGEQYF.

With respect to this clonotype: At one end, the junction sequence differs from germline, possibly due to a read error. The DNA for the CDR3 is TGTACCAGCAGGGACAGGGGCCAAGAGACCCAGTACTTC. Protein sequence: CTSRDRGQETQYF. This chain uses TRBV6-5 with TRBJ2-5; 10 bases are shared with TRBD1. Germline values: CDR1 MNHEY, CDR2 SVGAGI. This CDR3 has 13 amino acids.